Reported below is one T cell receptor beta chain. Its antigen is as yet unknown. These data come from a study of cytomegalovirus exposure and HLA in healthy donors. Overall study context: Most donors, just over 80% of more than 300 genotyped, fell in the Caucasian-associated ancestry cluster.

CDR1 is MDHEN and CDR2 is SYDVKM in the germline V gene. The CDR3 has 12 amino acids. The ends were cut back, 2 bases at V and 1 base at J, with 2 bases in the middle. A multiplex PCR was run with 60 Vbeta primers and 13 Jbeta primers. TCRdb's copy holds only in-frame clones and misses some; the assay was immunoSEQ multiplex PCR. The sample gives approximately 140,000 clones, 60% to 70% of which show up once; 5.5% to 9% is in the top ten. Study conclusions and caveats: In presence/absence analyses, roughly uniform sequencing depth across donors was assumed. As was reported, the classifier diagnosed cytomegalovirus status with high specificity and sensitivity. Based on reports, TCR beta sequences accurately predicted HLA-A and HLA-B alleles for most subjects.

The source is an older woman in good health and CMV-seropositive. The chain employs TRBV28 and TRBJ1-2; D is undetermined. Material for sequencing was PBMCs. CDR3 region: CASSLHNYGYTF. The CDR3 DNA is TGTGCCAGCAGTTTACATAACTATGGCTACACCTTC.